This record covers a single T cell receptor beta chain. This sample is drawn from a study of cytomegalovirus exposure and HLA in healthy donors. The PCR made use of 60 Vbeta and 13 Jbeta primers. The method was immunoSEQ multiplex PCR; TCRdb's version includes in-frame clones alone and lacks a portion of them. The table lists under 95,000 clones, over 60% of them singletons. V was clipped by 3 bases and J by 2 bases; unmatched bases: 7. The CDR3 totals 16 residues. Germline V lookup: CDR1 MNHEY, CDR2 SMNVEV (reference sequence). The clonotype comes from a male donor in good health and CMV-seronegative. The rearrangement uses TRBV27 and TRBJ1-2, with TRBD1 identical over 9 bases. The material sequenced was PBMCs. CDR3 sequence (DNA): TGTGCCAGCAGTTTGATGGGGACAGGGAAGAACTATGGCTACACCTTC. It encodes CASSLMGTGKNYGYTF.